This TCR beta chain was retrieved from a study of technical replicates of blood from several donors. Measured with immunoSEQ multiplex PCR; TCRdb has only the in-frame clones, and not every one. The sample records about 83,000 clones, approximately 94% being singletons. The CDR3 runs to 14 residues. With 2 bases clipped from V and 5 bases from J, the junction kept 6 bases outside the gene matches. The germline CDR1 and CDR2 sequences are SEHNR and FQNEAQ (reference sequence). Sequenced input: T cells isolated from PBMCs. This receptor was obtained from a human donor in good health. The chain carries TRBV7-9 and TRBJ2-7, with 7 bases fitting TRBD2. CDR3 bases: TGTGCCAGCAGCTTAAGGCGGGAGCTCCACGAGCAGTACTTC. It translates to CASSLRRELHEQYF.